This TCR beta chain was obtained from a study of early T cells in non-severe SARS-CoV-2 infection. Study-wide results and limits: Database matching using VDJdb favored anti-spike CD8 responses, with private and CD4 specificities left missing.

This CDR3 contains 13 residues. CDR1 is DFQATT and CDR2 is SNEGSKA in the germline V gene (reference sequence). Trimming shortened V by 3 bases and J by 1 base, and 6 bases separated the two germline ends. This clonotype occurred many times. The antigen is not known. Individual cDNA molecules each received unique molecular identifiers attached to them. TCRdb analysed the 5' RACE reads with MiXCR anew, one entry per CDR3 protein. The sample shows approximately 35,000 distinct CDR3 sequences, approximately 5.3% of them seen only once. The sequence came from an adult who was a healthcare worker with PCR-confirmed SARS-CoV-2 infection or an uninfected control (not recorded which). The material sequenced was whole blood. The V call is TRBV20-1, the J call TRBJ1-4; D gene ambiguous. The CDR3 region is CSASKGTNEKLFF. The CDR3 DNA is TGCAGTGCTAGCAAGGGAACTAATGAAAAACTGTTTTTT.